This section outlines one TCR beta chain sequence together with its context. Germline V gene lookup returns CDR1 SGHAT and CDR2 FQNNGV. This CDR3 is built from 16 residues. Trimming stripped 5 bases from V and 4 bases from J, with 18 bases between. As handled by the study authors: Nucleated cell number was recorded as an estimate derived from reference gene primer amplification. TCRdb's table, derived via immunoSEQ multiplex PCR, lists solely in-frame clones and lacks some. The V and J calls and clone size are taken from that table; D and trimming were inferred from the DNA. Here the sample spans more than 150,000 clones, around 83% being singletons. The data stem from a study of blood T cell repertoires in COVID-19. Study as a whole: Samples taken during acute and convalescent COVID-19 were collected in the United States, Italy and Spain. T cells, B-cell-depleted T cells, or PBMCs provided the cDNA or gDNA that served as material.

Sequencing was done on a sample of peripheral blood. This sequence was found in a man between 18 and 29 years old with acute or convalescent COVID-19. The chain is built from TRBV11-2 and TRBJ2-1; D might be TRBD1 (6 bases). The CDR3 coding sequence is TGTGCCAGCAGCCCCCTAGGGGGAAAAAAGTACAATGAGCAGTTCTTC. The encoded protein is CASSPLGGKKYNEQFF.